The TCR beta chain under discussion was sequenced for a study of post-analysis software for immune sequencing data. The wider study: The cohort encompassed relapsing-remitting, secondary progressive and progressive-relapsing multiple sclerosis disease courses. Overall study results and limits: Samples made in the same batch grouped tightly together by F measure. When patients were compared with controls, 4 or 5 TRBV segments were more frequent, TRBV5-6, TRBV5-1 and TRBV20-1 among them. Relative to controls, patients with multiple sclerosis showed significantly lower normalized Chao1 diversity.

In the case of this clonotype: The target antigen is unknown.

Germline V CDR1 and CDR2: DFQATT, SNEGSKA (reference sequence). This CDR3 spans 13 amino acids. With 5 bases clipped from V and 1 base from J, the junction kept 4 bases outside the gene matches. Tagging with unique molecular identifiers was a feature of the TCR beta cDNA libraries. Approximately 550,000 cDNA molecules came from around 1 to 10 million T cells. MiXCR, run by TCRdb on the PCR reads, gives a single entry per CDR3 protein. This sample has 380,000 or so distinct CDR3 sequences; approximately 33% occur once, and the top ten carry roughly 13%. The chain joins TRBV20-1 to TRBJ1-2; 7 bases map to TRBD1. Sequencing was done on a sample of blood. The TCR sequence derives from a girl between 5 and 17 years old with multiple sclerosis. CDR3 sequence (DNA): TGCAGTGCTCGACAGGGAGTTAACTATGGCTACACCTTC. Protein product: CSARQGVNYGYTF.